Listed here is a single TCR beta chain. Its target is not known. The sample is drawn from a study of PD-L1 blockade in urothelial cancer. Study summary: Study patients had been treated with 0 to 3 previous chemotherapy regimens. At 6 weeks and at 3 weeks (second dose) after treatment start, blood was analyzed. Typically, measured as a median, blood samples had approximately 130,000 T cells.

Assay: immunoSEQ multiplex PCR; the TCRdb copy retains only in-frame clones and omits some. Here the sample spans tens of thousands of clones, roughly 84% being singletons. Germline lookup yields CDR1 MDHEN and CDR2 SYDVKM. CDR3 length: 16 amino acids. The V segment lost 3 bases and the J segment 0 bases; nucleotides outside the gene matches: 8. Overall study results and limits: Better survival was predicted by below-median pretreatment blood TCR clonality.

The sequencing used PBMCs, collected around atezolizumab (anti-PD-L1) treatment. This clonotype originated in a man aged 40-49 years with urothelial cancer. V gene TRBV28 combines with J gene TRBJ2-7; 7 bases are shared with TRBD1. The DNA of the CDR3 is TGTGCCAGCAGTTTCACCCCGGGACAGACCTCCTACGAGCAGTACTTC. This gives the protein CASSFTPGQTSYEQYF.